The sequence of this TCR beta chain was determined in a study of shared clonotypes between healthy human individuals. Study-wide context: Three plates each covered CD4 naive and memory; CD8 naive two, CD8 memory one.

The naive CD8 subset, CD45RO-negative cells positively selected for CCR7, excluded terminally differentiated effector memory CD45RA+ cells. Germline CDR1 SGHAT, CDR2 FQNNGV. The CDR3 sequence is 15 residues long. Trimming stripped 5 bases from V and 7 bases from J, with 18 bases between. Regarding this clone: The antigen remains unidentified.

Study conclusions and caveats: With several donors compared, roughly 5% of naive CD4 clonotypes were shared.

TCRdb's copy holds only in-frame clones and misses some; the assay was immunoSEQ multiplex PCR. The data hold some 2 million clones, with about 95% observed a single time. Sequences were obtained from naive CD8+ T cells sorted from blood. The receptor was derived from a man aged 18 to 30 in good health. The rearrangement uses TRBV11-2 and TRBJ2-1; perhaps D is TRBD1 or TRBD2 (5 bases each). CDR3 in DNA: TGTGCCAGCAGCCAGGGACGGACCCTTTGGAATGAGCAGTTCTTC. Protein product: CASSQGRTLWNEQFF.